This TCR beta chain was sequenced for a study of Tregs in tolerant kidney transplant recipients. Overall study results and limits: Some patients' samples used different primers over time, so nucleotide sequences weren't comparable. The most relevant donor-specific Treg TCRbeta repertoire apparently came from expansion with activated donor B cells.

Profiled with immunoSEQ multiplex PCR; TCRdb holds only in-frame clones, not every one. The data include 50,000 to 65,000 clones; the top ten clones carry 0.83%. Worth noting for this clone: Antigen unknown.

Unstimulated Tregs (CD4+CD25+CD127-) and CD4+CD25- non-Tregs were sorted from PBMCs. The sample was CD4+ T cells from blood, taken before the transplant. This sequence originates from a human donor who received a combined kidney and bone marrow transplant.

CDR3 DNA, as far as it was read: TGTGCCAGCAGAAGACCGGGGTCGGGCTATGGC. It translates to CASRRPGSGYG. The entire CDR3 is CASRRPGSGYGYTF. The chain uses TRBV6-2 or TRBV6-3 and TRBJ1-2; D gene unclear. Read data end 3 residues before the CDR3 end; the end is taken from the germline J gene. The germline CDR1 and CDR2 sequences are MNHEY and SVGEGT. The V end lost 6 bases, the J end lost 4 bases, and 15 bases lay between the germline ends. The CDR3 runs to 14 residues.